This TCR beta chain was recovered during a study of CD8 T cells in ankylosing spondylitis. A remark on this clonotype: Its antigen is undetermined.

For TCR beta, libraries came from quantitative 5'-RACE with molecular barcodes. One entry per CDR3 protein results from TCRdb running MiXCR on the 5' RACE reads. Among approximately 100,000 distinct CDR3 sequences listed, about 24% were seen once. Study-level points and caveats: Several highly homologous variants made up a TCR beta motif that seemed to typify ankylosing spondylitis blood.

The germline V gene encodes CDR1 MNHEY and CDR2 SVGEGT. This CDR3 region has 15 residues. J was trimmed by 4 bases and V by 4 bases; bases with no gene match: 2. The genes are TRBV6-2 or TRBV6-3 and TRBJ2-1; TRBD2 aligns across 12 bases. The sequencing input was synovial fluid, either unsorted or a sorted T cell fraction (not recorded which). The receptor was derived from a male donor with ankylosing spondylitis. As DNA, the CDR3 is TGTGCCAGCAGTTCTCTAGCGGGAGGGTACAATGAGCAGTTCTTC. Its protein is CASSSLAGGYNEQFF.